A selection of T cell receptor beta chains follows, all from one sample in a study of shared clonotypes between healthy human individuals. Only in-frame clones appear in the TCRdb table, and some are missing; sequencing was by immunoSEQ multiplex PCR. The data show 1.5 million to 1.9 million clones, 95% to 99% seen once. Sequenced sample: naive CD4+ T cells sorted from blood. Receptors were obtained from a young man in good health. CDR3s include the opening cysteine and the closing phenylalanine or tryptophan. A D gene is named only where the DNA matches it firmly. Clone size, where shown, is once, few, many, or a class for clones that have expanded.

CDR3aa,CDR3nt,d_gene,abundance,v_gene,j_gene
CASSNPLRGRNNEQFF,TGTGCCAGCAGCAACCCCCTCCGCGGGCGAAACAATGAGCAGTTCTTC,NA,NA,TRBV5-4,TRBJ2-1
CASSQGTDYYSNQPQHF,TGTGCCAGCAGCCAGGGGACAGATTACTATAGCAATCAGCCCCAGCATTTT,TRBD1,NA,TRBV7-9,TRBJ1-5
CASSAQGDQPQHF,TGTGCCAGCAGTGCACAGGGAGACCAGCCCCAGCATTTT,NA,NA,TRBV6-1,TRBJ1-5
CASSPPGATYNEQFF,TGTGCCAGCTCACCTCCGGGGGCGACCTACAATGAGCAGTTCTTC,NA,NA,TRBV18,TRBJ2-1
CASHGAGTQPQHF,TGTGCCAGCCATGGCGCGGGTACTCAGCCCCAGCATTTT,NA,NA,TRBV2,TRBJ1-5
CASSERGISTYEQYF,TGTGCCAGCAGTGAACGGGGAATCAGTACCTACGAGCAGTACTTC,NA,NA,TRBV25-1,TRBJ2-7
CASNGRGDPYEQYF,TGTGCCAGCAATGGTCGGGGAGATCCCTACGAGCAGTACTTC,NA,NA,TRBV7-9,TRBJ2-7
CASSIAGAFSYEQYF,TGCGCCAGCTCCATTGCCGGGGCTTTTTCCTACGAGCAGTACTTC,NA,once,TRBV5-1,TRBJ2-7
CASSRDRIYEQYF,TGTGCCAGCAGCCGGGACAGGATCTACGAGCAGTACTTC,TRBD1,NA,TRBV5-8,TRBJ2-7
CASSEAGNEQYF,TGTGCCAGCAGTGAAGCTGGGAACGAGCAGTACTTC,NA,NA,TRBV6-1,TRBJ2-7
CAWGQSSYEQYF,TGTGCCTGGGGACAGAGCTCCTACGAGCAGTACTTC,NA,NA,TRBV30,TRBJ2-7
CSVERGSWLYGYTF,TGCAGCGTTGAACGAGGAAGTTGGCTGTATGGCTACACCTTC,NA,NA,TRBV29-1,TRBJ1-2
CASSSVNWYQETQYF,TGTGCCAGCAGCTCCGTAAACTGGTACCAAGAGACCCAGTACTTC,NA,NA,TRBV11-2,TRBJ2-5
CASSTYLGGNEKLFF,TGTGCCAGCAGCACCTACTTAGGGGGGAATGAAAAACTGTTTTTT,NA,NA,TRBV9,TRBJ1-4
CAVAYTSSGSFSGELFF,TGTGCCGTGGCCTACACGTCCAGCGGGAGCTTTAGCGGGGAGCTGTTTTTT,TRBD2,once,TRBV27,TRBJ2-2
CASSLRLGQANYGYTF,TGTGCCAGCAGCTTACGTTTGGGACAGGCTAACTATGGCTACACCTTC,TRBD1,NA,TRBV5-6,TRBJ1-2
CASSLDGDYNEQFF,TGCGCCAGCAGCTTGGACGGGGACTACAATGAGCAGTTCTTC,NA,NA,TRBV5-1,TRBJ2-1
CSVAAGGGQETQYF,TGCAGCGTTGCGGCGGGAGGGGGACAAGAGACCCAGTACTTC,TRBD2,NA,TRBV29-1,TRBJ2-5
CSVEGVSTGELFF,TGCAGCGTTGAAGGTGTTTCCACCGGGGAGCTGTTTTTT,NA,NA,TRBV29-1,TRBJ2-2
CASSSRQEGFF,TGTGCCAGCAGCTCCCGACAGGAGGGGTTCTTC,NA,NA,TRBV11-2,TRBJ2-1
CASSPVWTGHEQYF,TGTGCCAGCAGCCCGGTGTGGACAGGGCACGAGCAGTACTTC,TRBD1,NA,TRBV7-2,TRBJ2-7
CASSWTGGNTEAFF,TGTGCCAGCAGCTGGACAGGGGGGAACACTGAAGCTTTCTTT,TRBD1,NA,TRBV5-5,TRBJ1-1
CASSLALVGLTVSSYEQYF,TGTGCCAGCAGCTTAGCCCTGGTCGGACTCACCGTTAGCTCCTACGAGCAGTACTTC,NA,once,TRBV7-2,TRBJ2-7
CSARRGDGYTF,TGCAGTGCTAGAAGGGGGGATGGCTACACCTTC,NA,once,TRBV20-1,TRBJ1-2
CASNGNSGRFAGNTIYF,TGTGCCAGCAATGGAAACTCGGGACGGTTCGCTGGAAACACCATATATTTT,NA,NA,TRBV25-1,TRBJ1-3
CSVGISPHEQFF,TGCAGCGTTGGAATTTCCCCCCATGAGCAGTTCTTC,NA,NA,TRBV29-1,TRBJ2-1
CATSRGPGAYGYTF,TGTGCCACCAGCAGAGGTCCAGGGGCCTATGGCTACACCTTC,NA,NA,TRBV15,TRBJ1-2
CASRNKGVVAYEQYF,TGCGCCAGCAGGAACAAGGGGGTAGTGGCATACGAGCAGTACTTC,NA,NA,TRBV23-1,TRBJ2-7
CASSSGDSSGNTIYF,TGTGCCAGCAGCTCCGGGGACAGCTCTGGAAACACCATATATTTT,TRBD1,NA,TRBV9,TRBJ1-3
CASKPGDAYTDTQYF,TGTGCCAGCAAGCCGGGGGACGCATACACAGATACGCAGTATTTT,NA,NA,TRBV28,TRBJ2-3
CASSPKTSGITDTQYF,TGCGCCAGCAGCCCGAAGACTAGCGGGATTACAGATACGCAGTATTTT,TRBD2,NA,TRBV5-1,TRBJ2-3
CASSHGLASDTQYF,TGTGCCAGCAGCCACGGACTAGCTTCAGATACGCAGTATTTT,TRBD2,NA,TRBV5-5,TRBJ2-3
CASSTEQGHEQYF,TGTGCCAGTAGTACCGAACAGGGCCACGAGCAGTACTTC,NA,NA,TRBV19,TRBJ2-7
CASSPGLTSGSGGTDTQYF,TGCGCCAGCAGCCCGGGACTTACTAGCGGGAGTGGAGGTACAGATACGCAGTATTTT,TRBD2,NA,TRBV5-1,TRBJ2-3
CASSVDRDTSGSGSYEQYF,TGTGCCAGCAGCGTGGACAGGGACACTAGCGGGAGTGGGTCCTACGAGCAGTACTTC,TRBD2,NA,TRBV9,TRBJ2-7
CASSLGKGSYYEQYF,TGTGCTAGCAGCTTAGGTAAAGGCAGCTACTACGAGCAGTACTTC,NA,NA,TRBV7-7,TRBJ2-7
CAWRMGGRSTDTQYF,TGTGCCTGGAGGATGGGGGGTCGTAGCACAGATACGCAGTATTTT,NA,NA,TRBV30,TRBJ2-3
CASSPLPGTGGDTQYF,TGTGCCAGCAGTCCCCTTCCCGGGACAGGCGGAGATACGCAGTATTTT,TRBD1,NA,TRBV28,TRBJ2-3
CASSSPGVNTEAFF,TGTGCCAGCAGTAGCCCGGGAGTGAACACTGAAGCTTTCTTT,NA,NA,TRBV6-5,TRBJ1-1
CASSRRGEPSSGNTIYF,TGTGCCAGCAGCCGTAGAGGAGAGCCCTCCTCTGGAAACACCATATATTTT,NA,NA,TRBV9,TRBJ1-3
CASSQMSGRAWYEQYF,TGTGCCAGCAGCCAAATGAGCGGGAGGGCCTGGTACGAGCAGTACTTC,TRBD2,NA,TRBV14,TRBJ2-7
CASSWRNTGELFF,TGTGCCAGCAGTTGGAGGAACACCGGGGAGCTGTTTTTT,NA,NA,TRBV28,TRBJ2-2
CASSPDGGSLETQYF,TGTGCCAGCAGCCCAGACGGAGGGAGCCTAGAGACCCAGTACTTC,NA,NA,TRBV9,TRBJ2-5
CASSPHLANQETQYF,TGTGCCAGCAGCCCCCACCTAGCGAACCAAGAGACCCAGTACTTC,NA,once,TRBV9,TRBJ2-5
CASSLSYGQRTFNTEAFF,TGCGCCAGCAGCTTATCTTACGGGCAGAGGACCTTTAACACTGAAGCTTTCTTT,NA,NA,TRBV5-1,TRBJ1-1
CASSGGQAPGNTIYF,TGTGCCAGCAGCGGAGGTCAGGCTCCTGGAAACACCATATATTTT,NA,NA,TRBV11-2,TRBJ1-3